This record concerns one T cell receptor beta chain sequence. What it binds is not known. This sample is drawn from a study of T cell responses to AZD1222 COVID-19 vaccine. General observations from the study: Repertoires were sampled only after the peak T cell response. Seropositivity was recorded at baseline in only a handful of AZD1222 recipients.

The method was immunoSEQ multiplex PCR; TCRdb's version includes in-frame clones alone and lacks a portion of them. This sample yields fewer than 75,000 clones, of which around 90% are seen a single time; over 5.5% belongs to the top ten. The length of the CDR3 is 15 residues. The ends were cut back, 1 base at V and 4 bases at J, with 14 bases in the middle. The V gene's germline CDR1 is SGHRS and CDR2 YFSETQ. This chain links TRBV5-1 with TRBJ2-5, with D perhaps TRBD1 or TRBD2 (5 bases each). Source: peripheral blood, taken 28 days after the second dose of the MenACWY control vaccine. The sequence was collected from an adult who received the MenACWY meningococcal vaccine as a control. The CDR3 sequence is CASSLSGQRGETQYF. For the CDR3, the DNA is TGCGCCAGCAGCTTGAGTGGCCAGAGGGGAGAGACCCAGTACTTC.